Below, 29 T cell receptor beta chains from the same sample are listed, as sequenced in a study of blood T cell repertoires in COVID-19. Libraries were prepared by immunoSEQ multiplex PCR; TCRdb keeps only in-frame clonotypes and omits some of them. The table records 150,000 to 200,000 clones, approximately 80% of them present only once. Sequenced material: PBMCs or T cells enriched from blood (not recorded which). Source of these receptors: a man in his 70s who had been exposed to COVID-19.

This clone occurred a few times. V and J are TRBV5-6 and TRBJ2-1, with D unclear. V lost 4 bases to trimming and J lost 6 bases, with 5 bases between them. This CDR3 has 11 amino acids. Germline CDR1 SGHDT, CDR2 YYEEEE. This CDR3 is CASSVFNEQFF. CDR3 sequence (DNA): TGTGCCAGCAGCGTCTTCAATGAGCAGTTCTTC.

The count of this clone is one. This chain uses TRBV10-2 with TRBJ1-5, with 7 bases identical to TRBD1. This CDR3 contains 14 residues. Germline V gene data show CDR1 as WSHSY and CDR2 as SAAADI. V lost 7 bases to trimming and J lost 3 bases; unmatched junction nucleotides: 6. CDR3 coding DNA: TGCGCCAGCACCCGGGACAGAGACAATCAGCCCCAGCATTTT. This translates into CASTRDRDNQPQHF.

The table lists this clone with a few counts. The genes are TRBV7-2 and TRBJ1-5; 11 nucleotides line up with TRBD1. Trimming at V came to 3 bases and at J to 4 bases, leaving 2 bases not matched to a gene. Germline loops: CDR1 SGHTA, CDR2 FQGNSA. The CDR3 runs 15 residues. The CDR3 spells CASSLDRGRNQPQHF. CDR3 in DNA: TGTGCCAGCAGCTTGGACAGGGGGCGGAATCAGCCCCAGCATTTT.

The chain joins TRBV21-1 to TRBJ2-1; the table calls TRBD2, which could not be checked here. TRBV21-1 is labeled a pseudogene. This CDR3 has 16 residues. DNA for the CDR3: TGTGCCAGCGCGACTAGCGGGAGGGCCCACTACAATGAGCAGTTCTTC. The encoded protein is CASATSGRAHYNEQFF.

This clone was counted once. The chain is built from TRBV2 and TRBJ1-1, with D tentatively TRBD1 (6 bases). The CDR3 consists of 14 residues. The germline V gene has CDR1 SNHLY and CDR2 FYNNEI. Trimming removed 11 bases at V and 1 base at J, with 17 bases between. The CDR3 protein is CAAKGVRENTEAFF. DNA of the CDR3: TGTGCCGCCAAGGGGGTCAGGGAGAACACTGAAGCTTTCTTT.

The table lists this clone with a few counts. The chain joins TRBV11-2 to TRBJ1-1; 10 bases match TRBD1. J was trimmed by 1 base and V by 6 bases; bases with no gene match: 2. Germline CDR1 is SGHAT and CDR2 is FQNNGV. The CDR3 has 14 amino acids. The CDR3 region has the DNA TGTGCCAGCAGGGGACAGGGGACGAACACTGAAGCTTTCTTT. Its protein is CASRGQGTNTEAFF.

The J gene is TRBJ2-5, the V gene TRBV29-1; D might be TRBD2 (6 bases). CDR1 is SQVTM and CDR2 is ANQGSEA in the germline V gene. The CDR3 length is 12 residues. The germline V and J ends were trimmed by 8 bases and 3 bases, with 13 bases remaining between them. CDR3 in DNA: TGCAGCATCGGCCCGGGGGAAGAGACCCAGTACTTC. Amino acid sequence: CSIGPGEETQYF.

The chain recombines TRBV5-8 with TRBJ2-1, with D unresolved. The length of the CDR3 is 13 residues. Between the trimmed V and J ends, which lost 4 bases and 8 bases, there was a span of 13 bases. Germline V gives CDR1 SGHTS, CDR2 YDEGEE. CDR3 region: CASSRMGLHEQFF. As DNA, the CDR3 is TGTGCCAGCAGCCGCATGGGCCTCCATGAGCAGTTCTTC.

DNA for the CDR3: TGCGCCAGCAGCTTGGGTATTGGCGGGGCGGAGGAGACCCAGTACTTC. Its translation: CASSLGIGGAEETQYF. V usage is TRBV5-1 and J usage is TRBJ2-5; D is perhaps TRBD2 (6 bases). The CDR3 has 16 residues. V lost 0 bases and J lost 5, with 17 bases in between. Germline CDR1 SGHRS, CDR2 YFSETQ.

This chain uses TRBV7-8 with TRBJ1-5; the match to TRBD1 covers 10 bases. Germline values: CDR1 SGHVS, CDR2 FQNEAQ. Germline trimming cut 5 bases from V and 3 bases from J; bases unmatched to any gene: 7. This CDR3 contains 16 residues. Here the CDR3 reads CASSGAGTGVNQPQHF. Here the CDR3 DNA reads TGTGCCAGCAGCGGGGCCGGGACAGGGGTCAATCAGCCCCAGCATTTT.

The chain recombines TRBV19 with TRBJ1-6, with unresolved D. CDR3 length: 17 amino acids. The ends were cut back, 3 bases at V and 0 bases at J, with 12 bases in the middle. Germline assignment: CDR1 LNHDA and CDR2 SQIVND (reference sequence). CDR3 sequence: CASSMCINSSYNSPLHF. The CDR3 DNA reads TGTGCCAGTAGTATGTGTATAAACTCCTCCTATAATTCACCCCTCCACTTT.

CDR3 amino acids: CASSLPGSYEQYF. CDR3 DNA sequence: TGTGCCAGCAGTTTACCAGGCTCCTACGAGCAGTACTTC. V gene TRBV27 combines with J gene TRBJ2-7, with unresolved D. Germline-derived CDR1 and CDR2 are MNHEY and SMNVEV (reference sequence). The CDR3 runs to 13 residues. Trimming cost V 2 bases and J 0 bases, with 5 bases left between them.

The chain employs TRBV2 and TRBJ2-4; D possibly corresponds to TRBD2 (7 bases). Trimming removed 11 bases at V and 1 base at J, with 27 bases between. This CDR3 spans 18 amino acids. Germline assignment: CDR1 SNHLY and CDR2 FYNNEI. The CDR3 here is CASRGAGLAVGAKNIQYF. In nucleotides, the CDR3 is TGTGCCTCCCGGGGGGCAGGGCTCGCGGTAGGGGCCAAAAACATTCAGTACTTC.

In its sample, this clone was seen a few times. The V call is TRBV7-9, the J call TRBJ1-1, with 7 nucleotides matching TRBD1. V shed 5 bases, J shed 0 bases, and the junction held 9 bases outside the gene matches. The germline CDR1 and CDR2 sequences are SEHNR and FQNEAQ (reference sequence). The CDR3 contains 16 residues. The CDR3 DNA reads TGTGCCAGCAGCAAAGGGTCGGGACAGTTGAACACTGAAGCTTTCTTT. Protein sequence: CASSKGSGQLNTEAFF. Full variable domain (outside the CDR3, taken from reference TRBV7-9 and TRBJ1-1): DTGVSQNPRHKITKRGQNVTFRCDPISEHNRLYWYRQTLGQGPEFLTYFQNEAQLEKSRLLSDRFSAERPKGSFSTLEIQRTEQGDSAMYLCASSKGSGQLNTEAFFGQGTRLTVV.

The gene calls are TRBV6-6 and TRBJ2-7; 13 positions agree with TRBD2. With V trimmed by 5 bases and J by 0 bases, 7 bases remained unmatched. In germline, CDR1 is MNHNY, CDR2 SVGAGI (reference sequence). The CDR3 sequence is 17 residues long. Here the CDR3 reads CASSPLTSGGISYEQYF. The CDR3 DNA follows: TGTGCCAGCAGTCCGTTGACTAGCGGGGGGATCTCCTACGAGCAGTACTTC.

The V call is TRBV19, the J call TRBJ1-2, with a tentative D call TRBD1 (5 bases). The CDR3 has 12 residues. The V end lost 6 bases, the J end lost 8 bases, and 13 bases lay between the germline ends. CDR1 is LNHDA, CDR2 SQIVND, per germline (reference sequence). CDR3 region: CASSPIGVGYTF. The CDR3 region has the DNA TGTGCCAGTAGCCCTATAGGGGTCGGCTACACCTTC.

V usage is TRBV27 and J usage is TRBJ2-2, with a possible D match to TRBD1 (6 bases). V lost 6 bases to trimming and J lost 1 base, with 12 bases between them. The CDR3 is 15 amino acids. Germline CDR1 is MNHEY and CDR2 is SMNVEV (reference sequence). CDR3 nucleotide sequence: TGTGCCAGCAGGGTGGGACAAATGAACACCGGGGAGCTGTTTTTT. This translates into CASRVGQMNTGELFF.

This clone was seen only once. The CDR3 protein is CASRGQGARSTEAFF. As DNA, the CDR3 is TGTGCCAGCAGGGGTCAGGGGGCGCGGAGCACTGAAGCTTTCTTT. The chain is built from TRBV6-5 and TRBJ1-1; 8 positions agree with TRBD1. Germline CDR1 and CDR2: MNHEY and SVGAGI. V dropped 6 bases and J dropped 4; count of bases not matched to a gene: 10. The CDR3 is made up of 15 amino acids.

V and J are TRBV28 and TRBJ2-7; D not certain. The CDR3 is 14 residues long. With 3 bases removed from V and 2 bases from J, the gap between germline ends came to 11 bases. CDR1 is MDHEN, CDR2 SYDVKM, per germline. The CDR3 sequence is CASSLNSLAYEQYF. The CDR3 region has the DNA TGTGCCAGCAGTTTGAACAGTCTCGCCTACGAGCAGTACTTC. The full variable domain, rest sourced from reference TRBV28 and TRBJ2-7, is DVKVTQSSRYLVKRTGEKVFLECVQDMDHENMFWYRQDPGLGLRLIYFSYDVKMKEKGDIPEGYSVSREKKERFSLILESASTNQTSMYLCASSLNSLAYEQYFGPGTRLTVT.

The V call is TRBV5-1, the J call TRBJ2-7, with a tentative D call TRBD1 (6 bases). CDR3 length: 14 amino acids. Germline CDR1 reads SGHRS; CDR2 reads YFSETQ. Trimming stripped 7 bases from V and 2 bases from J, with 16 bases between. In DNA form, the CDR3 reads TGCGCCAGCGCTACTACCGGGACAACCTACGAGCAGTACTTC. It yields the protein CASATTGTTYEQYF.

This sequence joins TRBV7-2 and TRBJ1-1; D is uncertain. CDR1 and CDR2 (germline): SGHTA, FQGNSA. V was shortened by 3 bases and J by 11 bases, with 13 bases between the two germline ends. The CDR3 is 12 amino acids. Here the CDR3 DNA reads TGTGCCAGCAGCTTTTGGGGAGGCCCGGCTTTCTTT. It is translated as CASSFWGGPAFF.

This CDR3 is CASSSYRGENTEAFF. CDR3 sequence (DNA): TGTGCCAGCAGTTCTTACAGGGGGGAGAACACTGAAGCTTTCTTT. The V and J genes are TRBV28 and TRBJ1-1; 8 positions agree with TRBD1. The CDR3 runs to 15 residues. Germline CDR1 MDHEN, CDR2 SYDVKM. Losses at the gene ends were 4 bases for V and 1 base for J; bases not matched to a gene: 5.

The chain is built from TRBV2 and TRBJ2-1; 14 nucleotides match TRBD2. The length of the CDR3 is 16 residues. V dropped 5 bases and J dropped 6; count of bases not matched to a gene: 6. CDR1 SNHLY and CDR2 FYNNEI come from the germline V gene. The CDR3: CASSQGLAGGGNEQFF. CDR3 in DNA: TGTGCCAGCAGTCAAGGACTAGCGGGAGGCGGCAATGAGCAGTTCTTC.

The J gene is TRBJ2-1, the V gene TRBV7-6, with TRBD2 as a possible D gene (5 bases). Germline-derived CDR1 and CDR2 are SGHVS and FNYEAQ. The CDR3 runs to 16 residues. The V end lost 1 base, the J end lost 1 base, and 11 bases lay between the germline ends. This CDR3 reads CASSLEVLGSYNEQFF. The CDR3 DNA sequence: TGTGCCAGCAGCTTAGAGGTACTAGGGTCCTACAATGAGCAGTTCTTC.

The V gene is TRBV2, the J gene TRBJ1-2, with 7 nucleotides matching TRBD1. V lost 7 bases and J lost 8; bases outside the gene matches: 13. The CDR3 contains 14 residues. Germline V CDR1 and CDR2: SNHLY, FYNNEI. The CDR3 nucleotides read TGTGCCAGCACCGGCTTACAGGGGAAGGGAGGCTACACCTTC. It encodes CASTGLQGKGGYTF. Complete variable domain (other parts from reference TRBV2 and TRBJ1-2): EPEVTQTPSHQVTQMGQEVILRCVPISNHLYFYWYRQILGQKVEFLVSFYNNEISEKSEIFDDQFSVERPDGSNFTLKIRSTKLEDSAMYFCASTGLQGKGGYTFGSGTRLTVV.

The chain has TRBV5-1 and TRBJ2-3; 9 bases line up with TRBD1. Trimming took 6 bases from V and 3 from J; bases not matched to a gene: 5. The CDR3 is 14 amino acids. Germline V gene lookup returns CDR1 SGHRS and CDR2 YFSETQ. CDR3 region: CASNTGTGTDTQYF. The DNA for the CDR3 is TGCGCCAGCAACACCGGGACAGGGACAGATACGCAGTATTTT. Full variable domain (missing parts from reference TRBV5-1 and TRBJ2-3): KAGVTQTPRYLIKTRGQQVTLSCSPISGHRSVSWYQQTPGQGLQFLFEYFSETQRNKGNFPGRFSGRQFSNSRSEMNVSTLELGDSALYLCASNTGTGTDTQYFGPGTRLTVL.

This chain connects TRBV7-2 to TRBJ2-1, with D perhaps TRBD1 (6 bases). The CDR3 contains 13 residues. Germline-derived CDR1 and CDR2 are SGHTA and FQGNSA. V was shortened by 5 bases and J by 5 bases, with 10 bases between the two germline ends. CDR3: CASSLDRNNEQFF. The CDR3 coding sequence is TGTGCCAGCAGCCTGGACAGAAACAATGAGCAGTTCTTC.

V usage is TRBV5-1 and J usage is TRBJ1-3; possibly TRBD1 for D (6 bases). V lost 0 bases and J 10 bases, leaving 8 bases between the germline ends. This CDR3 has 12 residues. CDR1 and CDR2 (germline): SGHRS, YFSETQ. As DNA, the CDR3 is TGCGCCAGCAGCTTGGCTGGACAGACCATATATTTT. This translates into CASSLAGQTIYF.

The V call is TRBV11-2, the J call TRBJ1-5; D unclear. This CDR3 has 13 residues. From germline, CDR1 is SGHAT and CDR2 FQNNGV. Between the trimmed V and J ends, which lost 0 bases and 4 bases, there was a span of 4 bases. CDR3 nucleotide sequence: TGTGCCAGCAGCTTAGAGCGGAATCAGCCCCAGCATTTT. Its translation is CASSLERNQPQHF.